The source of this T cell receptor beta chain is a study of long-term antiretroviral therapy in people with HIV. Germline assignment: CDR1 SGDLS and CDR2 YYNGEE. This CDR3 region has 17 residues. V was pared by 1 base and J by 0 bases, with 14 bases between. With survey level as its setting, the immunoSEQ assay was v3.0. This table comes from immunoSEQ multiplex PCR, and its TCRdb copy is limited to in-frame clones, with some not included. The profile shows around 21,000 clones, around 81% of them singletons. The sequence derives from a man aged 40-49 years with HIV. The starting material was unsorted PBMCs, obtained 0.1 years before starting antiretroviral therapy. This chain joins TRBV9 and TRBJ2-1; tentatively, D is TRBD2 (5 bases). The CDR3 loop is CASSVSGLLSSYNEQFF. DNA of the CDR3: TGTGCCAGCAGCGTATCAGGACTCCTGAGCTCCTACAATGAGCAGTTCTTC.